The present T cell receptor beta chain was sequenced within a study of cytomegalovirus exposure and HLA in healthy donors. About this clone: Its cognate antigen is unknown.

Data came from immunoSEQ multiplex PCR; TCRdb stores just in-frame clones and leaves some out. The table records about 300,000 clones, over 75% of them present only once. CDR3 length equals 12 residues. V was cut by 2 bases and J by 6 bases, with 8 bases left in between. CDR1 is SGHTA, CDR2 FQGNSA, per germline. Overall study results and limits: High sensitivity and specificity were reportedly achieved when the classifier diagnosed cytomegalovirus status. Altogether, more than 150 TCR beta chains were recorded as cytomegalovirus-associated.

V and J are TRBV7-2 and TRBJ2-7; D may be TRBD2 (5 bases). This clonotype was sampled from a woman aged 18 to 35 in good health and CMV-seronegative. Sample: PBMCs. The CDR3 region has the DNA TGTGCCAGCAGCTTACCGGGGTTCGAGCAGTACTTC. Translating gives CASSLPGFEQYF.